This T cell receptor (beta chain) was found in a study of vaccination effects on CD4 cells after COVID-19. Findings of the study overall: Few convalescent patients and no early post-infection timepoints were included in the study.

After roughly 11 days in culture, the CD4+ T cells were isolated. IL-2 medium was substituted for half the medium on days 3 and 7. This CDR3 is 12 amino acids long. The germline gives CDR1 MNHEY, CDR2 SVGEGT. V was trimmed by 3 bases and J by 1 base, leaving 2 bases between them. A remark on this clone: Antigen unknown.

Libraries were prepared by immunoSEQ multiplex PCR; TCRdb keeps only in-frame clonotypes and omits some of them. Of about 47,000 clones in the sample, 75% to 80% were seen once. The sequence came from a human donor who had a prior SARS-CoV-2 infection. This chain links TRBV6-2 or TRBV6-3 with TRBJ2-3; D is uncertain. Sequences were derived from CD4+ T cells from PBMCs cultured without peptide, sampled before COVID-19 vaccination. Written as DNA, the CDR3 is TGTGCCAGCAGTTATGGCACAGATACGCAGTATTTT. Translated: CASSYGTDTQYF.